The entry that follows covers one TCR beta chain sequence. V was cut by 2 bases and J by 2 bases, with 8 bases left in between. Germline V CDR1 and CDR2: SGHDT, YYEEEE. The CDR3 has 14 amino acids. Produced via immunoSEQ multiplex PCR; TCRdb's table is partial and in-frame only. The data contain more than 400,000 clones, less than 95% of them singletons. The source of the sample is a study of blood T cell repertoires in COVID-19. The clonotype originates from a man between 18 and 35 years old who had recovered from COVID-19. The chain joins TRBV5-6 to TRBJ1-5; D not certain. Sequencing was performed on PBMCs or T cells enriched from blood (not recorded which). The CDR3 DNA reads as TGTGCCAGCAGCTTCCACGAGGGCAATCAGCCCCAGCATTTT. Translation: CASSFHEGNQPQHF. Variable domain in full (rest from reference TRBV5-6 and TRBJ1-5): DAGVTQSPTHLIKTRGQQVTLRCSPKSGHDTVSWYQQALGQGPQFIFQYYEEEERQRGNFPDRFSGHQFPNYSSELNVNALLLGDSALYLCASSFHEGNQPQHFGDGTRLSIL.